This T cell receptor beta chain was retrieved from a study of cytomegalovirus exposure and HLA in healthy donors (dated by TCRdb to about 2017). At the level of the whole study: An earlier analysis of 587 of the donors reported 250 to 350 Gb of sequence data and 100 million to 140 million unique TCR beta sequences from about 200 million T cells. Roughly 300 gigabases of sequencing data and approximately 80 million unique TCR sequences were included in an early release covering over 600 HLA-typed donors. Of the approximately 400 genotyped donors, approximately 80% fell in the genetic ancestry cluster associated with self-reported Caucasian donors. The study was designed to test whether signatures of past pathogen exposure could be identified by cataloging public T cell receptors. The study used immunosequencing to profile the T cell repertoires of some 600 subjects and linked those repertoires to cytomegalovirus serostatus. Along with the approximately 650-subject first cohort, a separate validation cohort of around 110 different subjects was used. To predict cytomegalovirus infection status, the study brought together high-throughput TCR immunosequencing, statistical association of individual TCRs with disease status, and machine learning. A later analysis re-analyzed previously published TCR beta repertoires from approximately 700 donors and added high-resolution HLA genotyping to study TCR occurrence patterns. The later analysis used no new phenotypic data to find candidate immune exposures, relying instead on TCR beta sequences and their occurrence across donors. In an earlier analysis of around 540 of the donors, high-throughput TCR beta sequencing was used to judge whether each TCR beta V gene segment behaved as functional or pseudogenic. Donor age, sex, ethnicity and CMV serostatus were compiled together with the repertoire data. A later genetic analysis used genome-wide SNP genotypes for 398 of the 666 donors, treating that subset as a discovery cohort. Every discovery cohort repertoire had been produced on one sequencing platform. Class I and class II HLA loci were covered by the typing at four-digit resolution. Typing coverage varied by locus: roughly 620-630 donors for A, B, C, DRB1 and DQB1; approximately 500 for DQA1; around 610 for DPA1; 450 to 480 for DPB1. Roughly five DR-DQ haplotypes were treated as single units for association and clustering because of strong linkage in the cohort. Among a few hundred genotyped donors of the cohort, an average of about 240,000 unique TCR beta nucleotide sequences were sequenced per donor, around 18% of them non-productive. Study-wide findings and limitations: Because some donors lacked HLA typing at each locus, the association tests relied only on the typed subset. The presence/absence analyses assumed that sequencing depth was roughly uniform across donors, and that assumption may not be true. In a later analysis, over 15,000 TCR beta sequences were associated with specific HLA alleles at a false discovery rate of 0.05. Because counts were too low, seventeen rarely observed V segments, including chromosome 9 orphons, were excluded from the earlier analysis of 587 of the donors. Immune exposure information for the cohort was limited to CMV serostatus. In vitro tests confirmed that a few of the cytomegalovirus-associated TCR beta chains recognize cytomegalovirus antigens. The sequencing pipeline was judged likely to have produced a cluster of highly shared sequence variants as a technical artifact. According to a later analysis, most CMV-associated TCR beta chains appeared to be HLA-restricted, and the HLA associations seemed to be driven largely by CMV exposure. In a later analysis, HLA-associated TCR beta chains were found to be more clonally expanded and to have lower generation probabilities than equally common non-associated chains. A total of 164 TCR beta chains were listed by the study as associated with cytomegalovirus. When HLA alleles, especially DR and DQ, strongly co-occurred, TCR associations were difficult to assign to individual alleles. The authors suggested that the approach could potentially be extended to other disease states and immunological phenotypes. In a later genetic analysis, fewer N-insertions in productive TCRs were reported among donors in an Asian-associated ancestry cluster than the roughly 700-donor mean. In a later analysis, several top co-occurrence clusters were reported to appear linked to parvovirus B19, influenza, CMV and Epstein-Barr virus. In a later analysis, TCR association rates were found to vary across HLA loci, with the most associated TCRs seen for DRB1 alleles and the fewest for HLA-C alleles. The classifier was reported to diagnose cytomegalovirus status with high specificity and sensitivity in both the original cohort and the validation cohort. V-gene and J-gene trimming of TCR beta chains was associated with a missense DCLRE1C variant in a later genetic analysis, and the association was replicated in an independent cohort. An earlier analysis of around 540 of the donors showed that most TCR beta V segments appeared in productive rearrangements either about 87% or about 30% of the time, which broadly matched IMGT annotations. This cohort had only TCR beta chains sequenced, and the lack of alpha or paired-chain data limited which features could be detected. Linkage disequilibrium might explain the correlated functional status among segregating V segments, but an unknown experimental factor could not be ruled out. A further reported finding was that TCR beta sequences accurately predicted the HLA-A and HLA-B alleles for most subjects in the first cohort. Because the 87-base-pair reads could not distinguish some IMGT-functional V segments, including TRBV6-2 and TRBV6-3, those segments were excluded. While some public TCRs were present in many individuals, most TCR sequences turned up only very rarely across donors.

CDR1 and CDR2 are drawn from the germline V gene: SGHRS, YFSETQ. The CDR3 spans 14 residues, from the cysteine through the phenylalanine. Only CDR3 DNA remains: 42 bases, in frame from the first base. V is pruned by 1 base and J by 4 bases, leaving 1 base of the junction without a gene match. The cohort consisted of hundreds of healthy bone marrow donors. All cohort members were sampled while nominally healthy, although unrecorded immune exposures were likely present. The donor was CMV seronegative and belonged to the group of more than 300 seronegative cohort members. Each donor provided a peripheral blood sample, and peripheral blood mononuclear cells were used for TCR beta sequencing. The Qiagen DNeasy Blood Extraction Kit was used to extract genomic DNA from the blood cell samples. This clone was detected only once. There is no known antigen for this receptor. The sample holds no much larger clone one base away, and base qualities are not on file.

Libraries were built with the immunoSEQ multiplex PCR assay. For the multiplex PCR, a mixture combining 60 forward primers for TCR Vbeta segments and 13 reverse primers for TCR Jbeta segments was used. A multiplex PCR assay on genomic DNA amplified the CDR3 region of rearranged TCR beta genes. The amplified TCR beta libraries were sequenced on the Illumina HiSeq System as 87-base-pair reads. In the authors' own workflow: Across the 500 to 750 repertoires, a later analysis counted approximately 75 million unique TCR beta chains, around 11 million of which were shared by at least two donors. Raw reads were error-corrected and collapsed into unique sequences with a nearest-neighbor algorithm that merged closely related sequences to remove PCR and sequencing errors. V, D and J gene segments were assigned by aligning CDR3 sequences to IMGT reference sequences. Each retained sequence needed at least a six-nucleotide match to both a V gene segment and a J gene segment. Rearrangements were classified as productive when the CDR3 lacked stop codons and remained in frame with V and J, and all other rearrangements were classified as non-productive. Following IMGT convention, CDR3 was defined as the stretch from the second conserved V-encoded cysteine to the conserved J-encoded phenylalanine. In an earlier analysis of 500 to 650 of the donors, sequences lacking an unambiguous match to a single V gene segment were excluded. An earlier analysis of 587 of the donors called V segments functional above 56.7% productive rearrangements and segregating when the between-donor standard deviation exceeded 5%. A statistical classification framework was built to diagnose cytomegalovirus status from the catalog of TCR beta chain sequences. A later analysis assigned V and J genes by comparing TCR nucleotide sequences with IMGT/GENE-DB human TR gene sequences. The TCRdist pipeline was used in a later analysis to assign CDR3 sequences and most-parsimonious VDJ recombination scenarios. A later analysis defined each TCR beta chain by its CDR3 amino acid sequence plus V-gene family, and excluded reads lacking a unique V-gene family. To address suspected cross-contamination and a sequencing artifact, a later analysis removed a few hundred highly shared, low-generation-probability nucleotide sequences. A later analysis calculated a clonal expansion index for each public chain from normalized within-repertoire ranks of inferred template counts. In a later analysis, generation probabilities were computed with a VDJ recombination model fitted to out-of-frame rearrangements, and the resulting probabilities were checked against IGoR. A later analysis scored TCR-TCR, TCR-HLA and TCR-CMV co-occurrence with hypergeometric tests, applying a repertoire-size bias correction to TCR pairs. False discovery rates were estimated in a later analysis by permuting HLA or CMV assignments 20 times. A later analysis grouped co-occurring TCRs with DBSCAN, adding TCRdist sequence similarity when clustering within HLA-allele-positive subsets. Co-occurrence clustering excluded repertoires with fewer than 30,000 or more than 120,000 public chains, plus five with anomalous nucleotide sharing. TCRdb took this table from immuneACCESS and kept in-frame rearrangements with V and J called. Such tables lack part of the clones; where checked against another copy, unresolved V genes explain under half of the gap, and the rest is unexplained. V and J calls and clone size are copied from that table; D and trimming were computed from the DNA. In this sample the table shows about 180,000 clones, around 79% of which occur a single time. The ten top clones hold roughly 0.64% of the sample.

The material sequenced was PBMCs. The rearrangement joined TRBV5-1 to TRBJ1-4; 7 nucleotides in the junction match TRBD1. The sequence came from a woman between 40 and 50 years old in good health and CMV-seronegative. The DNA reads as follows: TGCGCCAGCAGCTTGACAGGGGATAATGAAAAACTGTTTTTT. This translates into CASSLTGDNEKLFF.